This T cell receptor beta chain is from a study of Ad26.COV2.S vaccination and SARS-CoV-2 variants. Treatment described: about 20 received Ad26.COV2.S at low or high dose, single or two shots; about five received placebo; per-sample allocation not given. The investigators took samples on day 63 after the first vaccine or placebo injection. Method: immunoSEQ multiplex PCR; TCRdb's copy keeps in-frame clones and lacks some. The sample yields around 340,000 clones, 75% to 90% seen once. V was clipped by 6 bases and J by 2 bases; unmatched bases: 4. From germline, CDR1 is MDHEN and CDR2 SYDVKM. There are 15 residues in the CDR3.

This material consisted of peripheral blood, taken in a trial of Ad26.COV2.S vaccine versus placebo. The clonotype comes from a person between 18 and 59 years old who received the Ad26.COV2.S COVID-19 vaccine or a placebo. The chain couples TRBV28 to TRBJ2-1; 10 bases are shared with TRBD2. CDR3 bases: TGTGCCAGCAGGGGACTAGCGCAAGCCTACAATGAGCAGTTCTTC. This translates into CASRGLAQAYNEQFF.